The T cell receptor (beta chain) under discussion was sequenced for a study of blood T cell repertoires in COVID-19. In the study overall: Both acute and convalescent COVID-19 samples were obtained from the United States, Italy and Spain. Nucleic acid was either cDNA or gDNA, and it came from T cells, B-cell-depleted T cells, or PBMCs.

The CDR3 has 13 residues. Germline CDR1 MDHEN, CDR2 SYDVKM. Trimming removed 5 bases at V and 6 bases at J, with 13 bases between. In the study's own analysis: Reference gene primer amplification yielded estimated nucleated cell counts. Method: immunoSEQ multiplex PCR; TCRdb's copy keeps in-frame clones and lacks some. Clone size and the V and J calls come from that table; the DNA yielded D and trimming. The sample shows some 150,000 clones, roughly 87% of them seen only once. This receptor was identified in a woman aged 60-70 years who had recovered from COVID-19. The source material was peripheral blood. The rearrangement links TRBV28 to TRBJ1-2; D perhaps matches TRBD1 (6 bases). The CDR3 bases are TGTGCCAGCAGTGAGGGCCAGGGGAATGGCTACACCTTC. It translates to CASSEGQGNGYTF.